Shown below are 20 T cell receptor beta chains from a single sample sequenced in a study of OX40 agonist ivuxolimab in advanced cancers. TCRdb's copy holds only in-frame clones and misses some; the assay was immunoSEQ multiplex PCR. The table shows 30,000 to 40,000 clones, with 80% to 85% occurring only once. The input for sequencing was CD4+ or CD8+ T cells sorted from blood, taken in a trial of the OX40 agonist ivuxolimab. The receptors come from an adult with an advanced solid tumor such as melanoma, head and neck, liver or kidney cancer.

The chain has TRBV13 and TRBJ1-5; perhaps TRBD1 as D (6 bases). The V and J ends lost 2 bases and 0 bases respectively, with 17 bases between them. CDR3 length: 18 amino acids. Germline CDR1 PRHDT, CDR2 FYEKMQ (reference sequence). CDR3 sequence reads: CASSLKRLSGDSNQPQHF. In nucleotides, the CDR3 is TGTGCCAGCAGCTTAAAGCGCCTGTCAGGGGATAGCAATCAGCCCCAGCATTTT.

The CDR3 loop reads CASSVRSRGEQYF. CDR3 in DNA: TGTGCCAGCAGTGTTCGCTCCCGGGGGGAGCAGTACTTC. V usage is TRBV2 and J usage is TRBJ2-7; a possible D gene is TRBD2 (6 bases). This CDR3 region has 13 residues. V was pared by 4 bases and J by 7 bases, with 14 bases between. Germline V gene data show CDR1 as SNHLY and CDR2 as FYNNEI.

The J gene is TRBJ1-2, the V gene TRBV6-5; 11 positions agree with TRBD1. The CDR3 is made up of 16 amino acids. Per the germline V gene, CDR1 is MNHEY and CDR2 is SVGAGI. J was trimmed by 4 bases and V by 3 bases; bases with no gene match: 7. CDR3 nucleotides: TGTGCCAGCAGTTATTTCGGACAGGGGGCCATCTATGGCTACACCTTC. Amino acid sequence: CASSYFGQGAIYGYTF.

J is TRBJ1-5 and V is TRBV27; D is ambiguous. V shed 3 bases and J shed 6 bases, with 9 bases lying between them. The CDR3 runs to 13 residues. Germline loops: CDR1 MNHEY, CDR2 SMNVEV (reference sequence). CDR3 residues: CASSFGGPQPQHF. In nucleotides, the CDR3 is TGTGCCAGCAGTTTTGGTGGGCCTCAGCCCCAGCATTTT.

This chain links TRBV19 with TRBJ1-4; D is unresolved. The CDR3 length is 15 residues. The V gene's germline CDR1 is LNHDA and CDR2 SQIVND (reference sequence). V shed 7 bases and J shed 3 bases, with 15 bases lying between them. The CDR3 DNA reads TGTGCCAGTAAAGCCCGAAGTGTAGCTAATGAAAAACTGTTTTTT. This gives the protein CASKARSVANEKLFF.

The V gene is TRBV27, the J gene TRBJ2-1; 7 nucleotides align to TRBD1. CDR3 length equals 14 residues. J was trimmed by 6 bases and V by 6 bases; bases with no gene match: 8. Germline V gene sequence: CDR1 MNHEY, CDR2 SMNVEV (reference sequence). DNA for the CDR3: TGTGCCAGCAGCCCGATGACAGGGTTCAATGAGCAGTTCTTC. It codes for CASSPMTGFNEQFF.

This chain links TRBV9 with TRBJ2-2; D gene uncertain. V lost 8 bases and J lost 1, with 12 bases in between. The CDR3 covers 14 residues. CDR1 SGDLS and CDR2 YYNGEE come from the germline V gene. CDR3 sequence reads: CASRVRMNTGELFF. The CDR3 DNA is TGTGCCAGTAGGGTGCGGATGAACACCGGGGAGCTGTTTTTT.

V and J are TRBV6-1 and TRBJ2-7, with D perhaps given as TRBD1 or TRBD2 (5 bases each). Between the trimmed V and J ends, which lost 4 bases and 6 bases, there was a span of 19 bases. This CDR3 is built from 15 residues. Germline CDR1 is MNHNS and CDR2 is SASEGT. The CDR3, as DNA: TGTGCCAGCAGTGTCCAGGGTGATGGTGGAGGCGAGCAGTACTTC. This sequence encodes CASSVQGDGGGEQYF.

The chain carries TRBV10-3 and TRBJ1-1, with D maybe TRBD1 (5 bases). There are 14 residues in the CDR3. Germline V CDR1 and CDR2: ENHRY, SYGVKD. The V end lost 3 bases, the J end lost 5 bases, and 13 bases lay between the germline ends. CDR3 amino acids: CAISEMGGVTEAFF. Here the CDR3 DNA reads TGTGCCATCAGTGAAATGGGGGGGGTGACTGAAGCTTTCTTT.

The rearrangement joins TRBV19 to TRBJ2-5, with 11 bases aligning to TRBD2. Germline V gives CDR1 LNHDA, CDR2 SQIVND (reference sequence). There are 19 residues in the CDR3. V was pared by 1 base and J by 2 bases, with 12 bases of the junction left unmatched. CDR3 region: CASSIGPPTSGGRQETQYF. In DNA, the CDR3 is TGTGCCAGTAGTATAGGTCCCCCTACTAGCGGGGGCCGTCAAGAGACCCAGTACTTC.

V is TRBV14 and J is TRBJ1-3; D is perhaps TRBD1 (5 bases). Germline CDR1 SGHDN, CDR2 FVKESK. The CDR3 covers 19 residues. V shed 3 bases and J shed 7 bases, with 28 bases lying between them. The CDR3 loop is CASSQAIMGDLNLQNTIYF. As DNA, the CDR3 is TGTGCCAGCAGCCAGGCTATAATGGGGGACTTAAACCTTCAGAACACCATATATTTT.

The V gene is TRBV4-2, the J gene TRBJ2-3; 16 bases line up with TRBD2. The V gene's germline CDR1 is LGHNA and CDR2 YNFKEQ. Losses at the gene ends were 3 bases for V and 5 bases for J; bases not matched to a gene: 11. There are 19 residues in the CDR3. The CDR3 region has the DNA TGTGCCAGCAGCCAGGCCTCGGGACTAGCGGGGGGGTCGGTAGATACGCAGTATTTT. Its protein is CASSQASGLAGGSVDTQYF.

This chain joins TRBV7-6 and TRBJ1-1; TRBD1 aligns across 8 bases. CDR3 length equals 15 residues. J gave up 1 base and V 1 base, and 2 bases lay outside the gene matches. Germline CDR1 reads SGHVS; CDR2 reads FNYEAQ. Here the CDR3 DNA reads TGTGCCAGCAGCTTAGGAGGGACAGGGAACACTGAAGCTTTCTTT. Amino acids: CASSLGGTGNTEAFF.

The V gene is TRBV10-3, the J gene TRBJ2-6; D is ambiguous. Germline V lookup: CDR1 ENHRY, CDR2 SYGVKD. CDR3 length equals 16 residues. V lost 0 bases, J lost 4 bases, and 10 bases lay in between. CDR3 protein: CAISESAGPGANVLTF. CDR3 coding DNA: TGTGCCATCAGTGAGTCGGCTGGGCCCGGGGCCAACGTCCTGACTTTC.

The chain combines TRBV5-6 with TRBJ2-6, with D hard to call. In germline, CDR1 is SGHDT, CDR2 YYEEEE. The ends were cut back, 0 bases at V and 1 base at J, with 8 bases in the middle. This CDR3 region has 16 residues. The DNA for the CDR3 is TGTGCCAGCAGCTTGGGTGACCTTTCTGGGGCCAACGTCCTGACTTTC. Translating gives CASSLGDLSGANVLTF.

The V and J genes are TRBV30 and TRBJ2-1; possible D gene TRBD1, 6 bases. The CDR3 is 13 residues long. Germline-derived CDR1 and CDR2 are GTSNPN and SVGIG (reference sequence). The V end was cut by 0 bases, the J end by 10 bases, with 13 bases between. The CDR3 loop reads CAWSVGLTGEQFF. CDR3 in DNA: TGTGCCTGGAGTGTAGGCCTTACAGGGGAGCAGTTCTTC.

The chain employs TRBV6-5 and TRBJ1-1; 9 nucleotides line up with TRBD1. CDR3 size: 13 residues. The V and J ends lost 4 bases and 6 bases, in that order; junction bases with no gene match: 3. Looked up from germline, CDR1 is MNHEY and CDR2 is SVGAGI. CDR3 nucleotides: TGTGCCAGCAGTTCCGGGACAGGGCCTGAAGCTTTCTTT. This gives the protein CASSSGTGPEAFF.

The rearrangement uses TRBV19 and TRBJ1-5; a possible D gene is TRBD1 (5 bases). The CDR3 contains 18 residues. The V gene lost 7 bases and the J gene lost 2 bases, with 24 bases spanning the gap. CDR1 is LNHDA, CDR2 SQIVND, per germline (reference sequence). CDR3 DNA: TGTGCCAGTACCCGGCTGGGGGGTGGTGGCAGGGGCAATCAGCCCCAGCATTTT. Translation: CASTRLGGGGRGNQPQHF.

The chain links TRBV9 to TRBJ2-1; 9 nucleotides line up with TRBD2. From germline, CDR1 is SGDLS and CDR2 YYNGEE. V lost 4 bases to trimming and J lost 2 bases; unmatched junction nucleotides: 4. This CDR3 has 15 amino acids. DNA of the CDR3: TGTGCCAGCAGCCCGGCGGGGGGGACCTACAATGAGCAGTTCTTC. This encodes CASSPAGGTYNEQFF.

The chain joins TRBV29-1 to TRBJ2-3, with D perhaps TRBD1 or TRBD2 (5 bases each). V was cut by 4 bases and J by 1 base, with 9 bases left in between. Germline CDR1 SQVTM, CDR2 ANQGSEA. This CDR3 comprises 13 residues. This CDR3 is CSVAGQGTDTQYF. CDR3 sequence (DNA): TGCAGCGTTGCGGGGCAGGGCACAGATACGCAGTATTTT.